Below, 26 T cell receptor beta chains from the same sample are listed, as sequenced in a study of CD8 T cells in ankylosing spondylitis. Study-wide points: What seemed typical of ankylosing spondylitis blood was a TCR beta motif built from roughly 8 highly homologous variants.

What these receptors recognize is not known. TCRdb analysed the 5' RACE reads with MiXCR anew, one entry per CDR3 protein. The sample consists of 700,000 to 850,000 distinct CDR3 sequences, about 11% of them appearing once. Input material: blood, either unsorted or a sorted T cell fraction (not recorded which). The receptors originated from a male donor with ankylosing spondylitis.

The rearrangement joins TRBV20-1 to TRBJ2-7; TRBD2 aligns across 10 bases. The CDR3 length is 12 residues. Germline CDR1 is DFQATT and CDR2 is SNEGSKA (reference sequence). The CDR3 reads CMASGSIYEQYF. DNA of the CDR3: TGCATGGCTAGCGGGAGTATCTACGAGCAGTACTTC.

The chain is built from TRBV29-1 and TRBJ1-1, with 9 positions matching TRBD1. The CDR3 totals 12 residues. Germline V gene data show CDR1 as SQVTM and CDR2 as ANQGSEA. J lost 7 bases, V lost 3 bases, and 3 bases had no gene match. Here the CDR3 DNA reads TGCAGCGTTGATAACAGGGGGCTTGAAGCTTTCTTT. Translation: CSVDNRGLEAFF.

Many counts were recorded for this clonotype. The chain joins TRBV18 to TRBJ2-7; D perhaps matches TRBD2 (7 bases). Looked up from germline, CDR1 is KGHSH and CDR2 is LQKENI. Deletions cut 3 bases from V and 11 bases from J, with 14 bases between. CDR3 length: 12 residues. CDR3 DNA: TGTGCCAGCTCACCCCGGGGAGGGGACAAGTACTTC. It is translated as CASSPRGGDKYF.

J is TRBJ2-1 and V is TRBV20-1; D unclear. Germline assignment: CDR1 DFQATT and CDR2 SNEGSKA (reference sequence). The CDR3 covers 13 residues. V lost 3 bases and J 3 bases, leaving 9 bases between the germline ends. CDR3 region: CSARPGVYNEQFF. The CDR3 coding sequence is TGCAGTGCTAGGCCTGGAGTCTACAATGAGCAGTTCTTC.

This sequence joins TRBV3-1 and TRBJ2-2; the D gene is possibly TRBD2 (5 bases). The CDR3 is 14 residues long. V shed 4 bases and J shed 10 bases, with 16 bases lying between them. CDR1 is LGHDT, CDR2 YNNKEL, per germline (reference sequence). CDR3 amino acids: CASSLRRELSELFF. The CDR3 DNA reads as TGTGCCAGCAGCCTTCGAAGGGAGCTATCGGAGCTGTTTTTT.

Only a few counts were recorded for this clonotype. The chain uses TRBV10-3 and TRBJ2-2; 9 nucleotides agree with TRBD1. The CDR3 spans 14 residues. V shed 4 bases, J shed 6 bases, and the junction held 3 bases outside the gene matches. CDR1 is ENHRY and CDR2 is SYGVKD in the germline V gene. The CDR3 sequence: CAISGDRDSGELFF. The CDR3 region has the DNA TGTGCCATCAGTGGGGACAGGGACTCCGGGGAGCTGTTTTTT.

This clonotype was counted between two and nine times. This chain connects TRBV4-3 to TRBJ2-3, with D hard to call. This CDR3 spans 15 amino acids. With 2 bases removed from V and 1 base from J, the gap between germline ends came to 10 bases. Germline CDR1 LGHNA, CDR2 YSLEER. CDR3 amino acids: CASSQLELGTDTQYF. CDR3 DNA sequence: TGCGCCAGCAGCCAATTGGAGCTTGGCACAGATACGCAGTATTTT.

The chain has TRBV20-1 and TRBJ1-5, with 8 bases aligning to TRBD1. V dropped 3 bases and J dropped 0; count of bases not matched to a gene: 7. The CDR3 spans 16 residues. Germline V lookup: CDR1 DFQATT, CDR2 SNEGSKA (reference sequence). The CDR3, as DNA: TGCAGTGCTAGCCGGGGACAGGCGTATAGCAATCAGCCCCAGCATTTT. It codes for CSASRGQAYSNQPQHF.

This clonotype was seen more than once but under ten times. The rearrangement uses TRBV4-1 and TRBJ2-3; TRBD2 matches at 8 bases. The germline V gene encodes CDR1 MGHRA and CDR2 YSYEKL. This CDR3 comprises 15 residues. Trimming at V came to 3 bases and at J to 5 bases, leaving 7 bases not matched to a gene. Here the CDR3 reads CASSQNRAGGDTQYF. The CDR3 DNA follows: TGCGCCAGCAGCCAGAACAGGGCGGGAGGAGATACGCAGTATTTT.

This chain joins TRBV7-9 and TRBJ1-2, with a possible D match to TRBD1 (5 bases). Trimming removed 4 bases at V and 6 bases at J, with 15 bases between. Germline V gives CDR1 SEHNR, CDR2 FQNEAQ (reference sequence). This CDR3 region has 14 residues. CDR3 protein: CASSSPRVEDGYTF. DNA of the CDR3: TGTGCCAGCAGCTCCCCCAGGGTTGAGGATGGCTACACCTTC.

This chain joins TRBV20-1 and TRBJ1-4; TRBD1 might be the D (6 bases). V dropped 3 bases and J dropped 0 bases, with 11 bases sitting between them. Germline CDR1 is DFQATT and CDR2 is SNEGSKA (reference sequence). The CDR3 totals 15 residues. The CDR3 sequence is CSARSRGATNEKLFF. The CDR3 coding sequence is TGCAGTGCTAGGAGCAGGGGTGCAACTAATGAAAAACTGTTTTTT.

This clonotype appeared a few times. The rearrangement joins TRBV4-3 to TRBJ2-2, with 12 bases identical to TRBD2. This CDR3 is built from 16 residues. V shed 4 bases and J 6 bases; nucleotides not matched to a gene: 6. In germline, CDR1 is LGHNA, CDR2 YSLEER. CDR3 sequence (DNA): TGCGCCAGCAGCCCTAAACTAGCGGGGGGATCCGGGGAGCTGTTTTTT. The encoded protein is CASSPKLAGGSGELFF.

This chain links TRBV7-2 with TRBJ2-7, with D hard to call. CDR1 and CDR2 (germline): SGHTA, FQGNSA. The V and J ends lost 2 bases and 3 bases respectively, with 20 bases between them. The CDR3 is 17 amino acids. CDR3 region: CASSLSYSLTPNYEQYF. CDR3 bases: TGTGCCAGCAGCTTATCGTACAGTCTAACACCAAACTACGAGCAGTACTTC.

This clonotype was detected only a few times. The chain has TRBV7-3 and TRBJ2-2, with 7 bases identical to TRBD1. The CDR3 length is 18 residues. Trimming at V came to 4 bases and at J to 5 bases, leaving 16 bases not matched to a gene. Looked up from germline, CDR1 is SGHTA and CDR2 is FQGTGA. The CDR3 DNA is TGTGCCAGCAGCTCCTCCGGGACAGTAAACTATCAGACCGGGGAGCTGTTTTTT. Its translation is CASSSSGTVNYQTGELFF.

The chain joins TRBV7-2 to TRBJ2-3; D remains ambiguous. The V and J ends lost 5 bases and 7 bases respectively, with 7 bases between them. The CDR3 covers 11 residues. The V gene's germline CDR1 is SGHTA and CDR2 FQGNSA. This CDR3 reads CASSMAYTQYF. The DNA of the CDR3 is TGTGCCAGCAGCATGGCATATACGCAGTATTTT.

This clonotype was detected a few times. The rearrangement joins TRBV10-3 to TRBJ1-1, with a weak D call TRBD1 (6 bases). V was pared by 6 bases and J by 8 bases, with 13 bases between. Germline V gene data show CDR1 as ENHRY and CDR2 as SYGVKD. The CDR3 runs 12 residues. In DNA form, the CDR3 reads TGTGCCATCAGCGGGCAGGGGATCGAAGCTTTCTTT. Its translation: CAISGQGIEAFF.

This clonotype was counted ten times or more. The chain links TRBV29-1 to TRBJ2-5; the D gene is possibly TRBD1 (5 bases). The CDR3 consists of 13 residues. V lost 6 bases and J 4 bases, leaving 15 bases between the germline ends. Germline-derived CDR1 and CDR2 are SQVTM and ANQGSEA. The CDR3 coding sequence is TGCAGCGTGGGCAACAGGCGTTCAGAGACCCAGTACTTC. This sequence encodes CSVGNRRSETQYF.

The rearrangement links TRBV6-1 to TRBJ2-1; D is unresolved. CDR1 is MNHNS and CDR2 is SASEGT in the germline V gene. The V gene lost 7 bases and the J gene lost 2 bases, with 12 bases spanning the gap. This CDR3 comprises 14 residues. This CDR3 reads CASTVSLAYNEQFF. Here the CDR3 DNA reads TGTGCCAGCACGGTCTCTTTAGCCTACAATGAGCAGTTCTTC.

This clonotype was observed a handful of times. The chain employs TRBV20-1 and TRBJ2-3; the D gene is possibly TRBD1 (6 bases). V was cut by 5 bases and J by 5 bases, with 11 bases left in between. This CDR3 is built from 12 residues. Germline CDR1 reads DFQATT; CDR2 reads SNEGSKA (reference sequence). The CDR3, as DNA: TGCAGTGCTTCTGGACAGTTAGATACGCAGTATTTT. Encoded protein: CSASGQLDTQYF.

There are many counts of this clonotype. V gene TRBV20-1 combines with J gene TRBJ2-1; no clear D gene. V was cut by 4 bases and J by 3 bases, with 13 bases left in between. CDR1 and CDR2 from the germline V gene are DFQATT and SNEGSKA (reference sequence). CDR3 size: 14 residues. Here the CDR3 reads CSAIGRMNYNEQFF. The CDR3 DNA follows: TGCAGTGCTATAGGGCGGATGAACTACAATGAGCAGTTCTTC.

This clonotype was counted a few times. The CDR3 DNA reads as TGTGCCAGCAGGGCCAGGGGCTACGAGCAGTACTTC. It encodes CASRARGYEQYF. The V call is TRBV27, the J call TRBJ2-7; a weak D match, TRBD1 (6 bases). This CDR3 comprises 12 residues. Germline V gene data show CDR1 as MNHEY and CDR2 as SMNVEV (reference sequence). The V end lost 6 bases, the J end lost 3 bases, and 9 bases lay between the germline ends.

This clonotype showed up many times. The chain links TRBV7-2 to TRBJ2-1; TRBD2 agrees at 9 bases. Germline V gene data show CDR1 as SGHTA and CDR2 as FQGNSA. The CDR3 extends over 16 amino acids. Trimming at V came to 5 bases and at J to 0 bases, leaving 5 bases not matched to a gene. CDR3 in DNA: TGTGCCAGCAGCCCAAGACTAGCGGTCTCCTACAATGAGCAGTTCTTC. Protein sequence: CASSPRLAVSYNEQFF.

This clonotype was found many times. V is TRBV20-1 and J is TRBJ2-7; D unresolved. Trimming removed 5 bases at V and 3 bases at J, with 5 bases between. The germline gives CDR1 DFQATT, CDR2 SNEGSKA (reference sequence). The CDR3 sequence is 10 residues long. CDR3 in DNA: TGCAGTGCTCAGGACTACGAGCAGTACTTC. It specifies CSAQDYEQYF.

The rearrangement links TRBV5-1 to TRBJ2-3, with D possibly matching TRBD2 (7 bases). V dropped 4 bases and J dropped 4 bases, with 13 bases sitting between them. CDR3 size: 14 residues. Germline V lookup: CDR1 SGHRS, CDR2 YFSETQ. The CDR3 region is CASSRGAGADTQYF. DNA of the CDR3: TGCGCCAGCAGCCGGGGGGCGGGAGCAGATACGCAGTATTTT.

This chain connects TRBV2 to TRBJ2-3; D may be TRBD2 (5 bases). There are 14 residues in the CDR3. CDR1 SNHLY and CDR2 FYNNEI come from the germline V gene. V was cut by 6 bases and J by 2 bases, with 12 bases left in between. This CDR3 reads CASRDGLTTDTQYF. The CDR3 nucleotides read TGTGCCAGCAGGGACGGACTCACCACAGATACGCAGTATTTT. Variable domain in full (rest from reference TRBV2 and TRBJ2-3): EPEVTQTPSHQVTQMGQEVILRCVPISNHLYFYWYRQILGQKVEFLVSFYNNEISEKSEIFDDQFSVERPDGSNFTLKIRSTKLEDSAMYFCASRDGLTTDTQYFGPGTRLTVL.

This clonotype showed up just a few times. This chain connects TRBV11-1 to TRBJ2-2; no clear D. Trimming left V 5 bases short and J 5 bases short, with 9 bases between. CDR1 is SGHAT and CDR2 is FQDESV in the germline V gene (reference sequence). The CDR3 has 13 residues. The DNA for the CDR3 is TGTGCCAGCAGCCAGGATCTGACCGGGGAGCTGTTTTTT. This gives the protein CASSQDLTGELFF.